The rows below give T cell receptor beta chains drawn from one sample of a study of T cells in Graves' hyperthyroidism and ophthalmopathy. TCRdb ran MiXCR on the multiplex PCR reads and lists one entry per CDR3 protein. The table shows about 270,000 distinct CDR3 sequences, with approximately 16% occurring only once. The source material was blood. These receptors came from a woman aged 45-59 years with Graves' hyperthyroidism that later progressed to Graves' ophthalmopathy. The CDR3 runs from the conserved cysteine through the conserved F or W. The order of the fields is D gene, J gene, clone size, V gene, CDR3 DNA, CDR3 protein. The D gene is left open where the match is weak. Clone size is shown for a subset of rows, as once, few, many or a class of expanded clone.

TRBD2	TRBJ2-3	many	TRBV2	TGTGCCAGTGTAGCGGGAGTGGGCACAGATACGCAGTATTTT	CASVAGVGTDTQYF
NA	TRBJ1-1	NA	TRBV5-6	TGTGCCAGCAGCTTGAATGTCGGCAGGGGACCTTTCTTT	CASSLNVGRGPFF
TRBD1	TRBJ2-2	NA	TRBV7-3	TGTGCCAGCAGCCCACGAACAGGGGCCGGGGAGCTGTTTTTT	CASSPRTGAGELFF
NA	TRBJ1-4	NA	TRBV6-2/TRBV6-3	TGTGCCAGCAGCGAGGGGTTTGAAAAACTGTTTTTT	CASSEGFEKLFF
TRBD2	TRBJ2-3	NA	TRBV18	TGTGCCAGCTCACCTTGGACTAGCGGGAGTGATACAGATACGCAGTATTTT	CASSPWTSGSDTDTQYF
NA	TRBJ2-7	many	TRBV11-2	TGTGCCAGCAGCTCCCTAGCAGGCTACGAGCAGTACTTC	CASSSLAGYEQYF
TRBD1	TRBJ1-2	NA	TRBV11-1	TGTGCCAGCAGCTTGGGACAGGGGGTTAAACATGGCTACACCTTC	CASSLGQGVKHGYTF
TRBD1	TRBJ2-5	many	TRBV5-4	TGTGCCAGCACCCGGGACAGCCAAGAGACCCAGTACTTC	CASTRDSQETQYF
TRBD2	TRBJ2-3	many	TRBV6-1	TGTGCCAGCAGTGTTAGCGGGAGCACAGATACGCAGTATTTT	CASSVSGSTDTQYF
TRBD1	TRBJ2-7	many	TRBV27	TGTGCCAGCAGGGCCGGGACAGGGTTCTACGAGCAGTACTTC	CASRAGTGFYEQYF
NA	TRBJ2-7	many	TRBV20-1	TGCAGTGCTACCCCGGGATCAGGGGTCTCCTACGAGCAGTACTTC	CSATPGSGVSYEQYF
TRBD2	TRBJ2-2	many	TRBV24-1	TGTGCCACCAGTGATTTGTCGGCTAGCGGGAGAGCCGGGGAGCTGTTTTTT	CATSDLSASGRAGELFF
TRBD2	TRBJ2-1	NA	TRBV19	TGTGCCAGTAAGAGGACTAGCGATCGGGGTGAGCAGTTCTTC	CASKRTSDRGEQFF
TRBD2	TRBJ2-5	few	TRBV4-2	TGTGCCAGCAGCCCATCGCAGGGAGGGCAAGAGACCCAGTACTTC	CASSPSQGGQETQYF
NA	TRBJ2-3	many	TRBV30	TGTGCCTGGAGCGAAACTTCCTTTAGCACAGATACGCAGTATTTT	CAWSETSFSTDTQYF
TRBD2	TRBJ2-3	NA	TRBV6-1	TGTGCCAGCAGCCCTAGCGGGGTGGGCACAGATACGCAGTATTTT	CASSPSGVGTDTQYF
NA	TRBJ1-1	many	TRBV27	TGTGCCAGCAGTAGGGACATCGGCACTGAAGCTTTCTTT	CASSRDIGTEAFF
TRBD2	TRBJ2-3	many	TRBV5-1	TGCGCCAGCAGCCGGGGGGGGTTAGATACGCAGTATTTT	CASSRGGLDTQYF
NA	TRBJ1-5	many	TRBV6-1	TGTGCCAGCAGTTTACACCAGTCTAGCAATCAGCCCCAGCATTTT	CASSLHQSSNQPQHF
TRBD2	TRBJ2-7	many	TRBV30	TGTGCCTACTCAACTAGCGGATACGAGCAGTACTTC	CAYSTSGYEQYF